The clone carrying this T cell receptor beta chain has only a few counts. Using immunoSEQ multiplex PCR, the repertoire was profiled, and TCRdb retains in-frame clones only, with some absent. Seen here are some 630,000 clones, about two thirds observed once, and the top ten hold 1.8%. The sample originates from a study of shared clonotypes between healthy human individuals. This CDR3 contains 20 residues. Germline CDR1 and CDR2: SNHLY and FYNNEI. Deletions cut 6 bases from V and 1 base from J, with 28 bases between. The receptor was derived from a woman aged 30 to 39 in good health. The chain carries TRBV2 and TRBJ1-5; D call uncertain. The sample was memory CD4+ T cells sorted from blood. Subset specified: CD45RA-negative fraction. In DNA, the CDR3 is TGTGCCAGCAGGGGCGGTGATTCGGAGGGCATTTTTGGGAGCAATCAGCCCCAGCATTTT. It translates to CASRGGDSEGIFGSNQPQHF. The full variable domain, with the rest looked up from reference TRBV2 and TRBJ1-5, is EPEVTQTPSHQVTQMGQEVILRCVPISNHLYFYWYRQILGQKVEFLVSFYNNEISEKSEIFDDQFSVERPDGSNFTLKIRSTKLEDSAMYFCASRGGDSEGIFGSNQPQHFGDGTRLSIL.